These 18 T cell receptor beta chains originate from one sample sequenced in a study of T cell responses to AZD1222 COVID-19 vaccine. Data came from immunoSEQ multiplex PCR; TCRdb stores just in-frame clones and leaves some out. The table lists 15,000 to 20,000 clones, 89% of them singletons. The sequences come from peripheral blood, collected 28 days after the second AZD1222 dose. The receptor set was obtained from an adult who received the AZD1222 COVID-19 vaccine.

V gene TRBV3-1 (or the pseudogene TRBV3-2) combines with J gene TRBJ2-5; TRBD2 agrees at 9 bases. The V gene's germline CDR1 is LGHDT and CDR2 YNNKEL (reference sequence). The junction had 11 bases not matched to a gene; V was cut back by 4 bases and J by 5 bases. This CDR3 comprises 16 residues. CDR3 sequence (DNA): TGTGCCAGCAGCCGCTCGACTAGCGGCCCCCAGGAGACCCAGTACTTC. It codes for CASSRSTSGPQETQYF.

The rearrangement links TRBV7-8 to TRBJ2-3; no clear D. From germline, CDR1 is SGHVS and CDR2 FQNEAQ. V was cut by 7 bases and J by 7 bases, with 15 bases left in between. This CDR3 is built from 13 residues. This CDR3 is CASKIPLGNTQYF. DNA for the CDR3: TGTGCCAGCAAAATACCTCTGGGGAATACGCAGTATTTT. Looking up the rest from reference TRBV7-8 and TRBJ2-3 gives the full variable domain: GAGVSQSPRYKVAKRGQDVALRCDPISGHVSLFWYQQALGQGPEFLTYFQNEAQLDKSGLPSDRFFAERPEGSVSTLKIQRTQQEDSAVYLCASKIPLGNTQYFGPGTRLTVL.

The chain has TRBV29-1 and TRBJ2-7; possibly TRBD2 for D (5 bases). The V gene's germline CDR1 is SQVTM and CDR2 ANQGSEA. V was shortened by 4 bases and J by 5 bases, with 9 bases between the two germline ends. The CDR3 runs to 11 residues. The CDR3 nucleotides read TGCAGCGTTGCCGAGGGAGACGAGCAGTACTTC. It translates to CSVAEGDEQYF.

The CDR3 DNA sequence: TGCGCCAGCAGCCAAGGTGGTAGCGGGAGGACTGGGGCCAACGTCCTGACTTTC. Translation gives CASSQGGSGRTGANVLTF. This rearrangement joins TRBV4-1 to TRBJ2-6; TRBD2 agrees at 10 bases. The germline gives CDR1 MGHRA, CDR2 YSYEKL. The CDR3 is 18 residues long. V was pared by 1 base and J by 2 bases, with 5 bases of the junction left unmatched.

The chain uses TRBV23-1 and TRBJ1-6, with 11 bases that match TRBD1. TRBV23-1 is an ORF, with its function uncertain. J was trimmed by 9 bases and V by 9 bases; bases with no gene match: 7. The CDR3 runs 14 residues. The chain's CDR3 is CARKKDRGLSPLHF. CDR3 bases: TGCGCCAGGAAAAAGGACAGGGGGCTTTCACCCCTCCACTTT.

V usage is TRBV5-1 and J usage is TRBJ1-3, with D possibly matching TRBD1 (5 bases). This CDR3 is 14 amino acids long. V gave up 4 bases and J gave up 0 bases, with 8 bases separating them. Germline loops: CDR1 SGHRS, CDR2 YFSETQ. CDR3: CASSPQGSGNTIYF. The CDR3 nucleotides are TGCGCCAGCAGCCCCCAGGGCTCTGGAAACACCATATATTTT.

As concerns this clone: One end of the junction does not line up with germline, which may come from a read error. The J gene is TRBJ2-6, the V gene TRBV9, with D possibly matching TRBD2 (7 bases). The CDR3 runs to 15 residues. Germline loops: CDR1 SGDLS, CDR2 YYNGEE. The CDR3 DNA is TGTGCCCGCAGCGTAGGGGGGGCTGGGGCCAACGTCCTGACTTTC. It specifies CARSVGGAGANVLTF.

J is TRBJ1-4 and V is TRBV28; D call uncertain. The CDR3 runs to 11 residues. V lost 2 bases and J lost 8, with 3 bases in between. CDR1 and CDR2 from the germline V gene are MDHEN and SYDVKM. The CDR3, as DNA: TGTGCCAGCAGTTTACAGGAAAAACTGTTTTTT. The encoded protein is CASSLQEKLFF.

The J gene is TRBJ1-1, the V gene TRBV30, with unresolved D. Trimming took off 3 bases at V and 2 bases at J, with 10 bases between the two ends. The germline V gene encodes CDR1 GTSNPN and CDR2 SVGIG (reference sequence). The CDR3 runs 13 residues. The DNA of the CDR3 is TGTGCCTGGAGCCCAACCTTAAACACTGAAGCTTTCTTT. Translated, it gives CAWSPTLNTEAFF.

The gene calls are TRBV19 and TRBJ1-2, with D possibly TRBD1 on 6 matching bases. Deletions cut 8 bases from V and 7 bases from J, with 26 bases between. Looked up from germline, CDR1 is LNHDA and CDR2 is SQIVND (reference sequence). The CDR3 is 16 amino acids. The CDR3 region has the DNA TGTGCCAGTGCTCGGGGACAAGCCTTCTCGAGGGGTGGCTACACCTTC. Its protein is CASARGQAFSRGGYTF.

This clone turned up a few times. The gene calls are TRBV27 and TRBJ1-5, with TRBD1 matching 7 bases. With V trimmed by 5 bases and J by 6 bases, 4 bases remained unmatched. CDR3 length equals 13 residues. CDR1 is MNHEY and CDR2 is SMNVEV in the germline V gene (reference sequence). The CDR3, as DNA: TGTGCCAGCAGTCACACAGGGGTTCAGCCCCAGCATTTT. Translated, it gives CASSHTGVQPQHF.

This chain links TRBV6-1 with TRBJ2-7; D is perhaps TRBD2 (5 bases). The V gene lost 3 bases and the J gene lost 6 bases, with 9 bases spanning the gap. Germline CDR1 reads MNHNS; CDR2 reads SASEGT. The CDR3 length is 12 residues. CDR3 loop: CASSDEGIEQYV. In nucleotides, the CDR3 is TGTGCCAGCAGTGATGAGGGTATCGAGCAGTACGTC.

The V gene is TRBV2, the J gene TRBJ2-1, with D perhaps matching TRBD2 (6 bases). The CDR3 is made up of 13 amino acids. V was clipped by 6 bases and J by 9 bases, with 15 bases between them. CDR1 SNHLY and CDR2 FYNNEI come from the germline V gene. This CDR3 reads CASSGTLLGEQFF. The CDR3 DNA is TGTGCCAGCAGCGGGACTCTCCTCGGTGAGCAGTTCTTC.

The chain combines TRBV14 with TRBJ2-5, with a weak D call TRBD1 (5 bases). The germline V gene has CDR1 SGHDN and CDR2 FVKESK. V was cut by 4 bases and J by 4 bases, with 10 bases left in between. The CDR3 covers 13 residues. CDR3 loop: CASSRGFLETQYF. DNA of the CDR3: TGTGCCAGCAGCCGGGGCTTCTTAGAGACCCAGTACTTC.

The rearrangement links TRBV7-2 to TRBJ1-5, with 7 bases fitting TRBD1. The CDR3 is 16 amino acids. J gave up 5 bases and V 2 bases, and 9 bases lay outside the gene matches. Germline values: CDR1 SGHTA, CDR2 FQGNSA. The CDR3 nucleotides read TGTGCCAGCAGCTTACGGGGCCAGGGGGGGGATCAGCCCCAGCATTTT. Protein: CASSLRGQGGDQPQHF.

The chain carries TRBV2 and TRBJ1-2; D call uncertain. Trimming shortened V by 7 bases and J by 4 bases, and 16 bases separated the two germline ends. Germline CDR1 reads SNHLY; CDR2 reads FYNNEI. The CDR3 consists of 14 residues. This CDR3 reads CASISSGSLYGYTF. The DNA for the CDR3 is TGTGCCAGCATTAGCTCGGGCAGCCTCTATGGCTACACCTTC.

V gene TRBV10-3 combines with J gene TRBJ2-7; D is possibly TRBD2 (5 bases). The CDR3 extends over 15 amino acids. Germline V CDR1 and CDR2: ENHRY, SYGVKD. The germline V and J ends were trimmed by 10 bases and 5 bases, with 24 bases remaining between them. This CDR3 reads CASQKDLGSFHEQYV. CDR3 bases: TGTGCCAGCCAAAAAGACTTGGGGAGTTTCCACGAGCAGTACGTC.

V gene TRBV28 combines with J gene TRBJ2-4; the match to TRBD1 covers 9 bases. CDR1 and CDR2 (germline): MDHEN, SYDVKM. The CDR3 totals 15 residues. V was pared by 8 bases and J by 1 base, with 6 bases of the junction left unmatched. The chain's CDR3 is CASEGQGRAKNIQYF. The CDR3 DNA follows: TGTGCCAGCGAGGGACAGGGTCGGGCCAAAAACATTCAGTACTTC.